One and the same sample provided the 5 T cell receptor beta chains below, sequenced in a study of OX40 agonist ivuxolimab in advanced cancers. Measured with immunoSEQ multiplex PCR; TCRdb has only the in-frame clones, and not every one. The sample has fewer than 80,000 clones, over 75% seen once. The sequenced sample was CD4+ or CD8+ T cells sorted from blood, obtained in a trial of the OX40 agonist ivuxolimab. The receptor source for this set is an adult with an advanced solid tumor such as melanoma, head and neck, liver or kidney cancer.

The rearrangement links TRBV7-2 to TRBJ1-2; maybe TRBD1 (5 bases). The V gene's germline CDR1 is SGHTA and CDR2 FQGNSA. This CDR3 is built from 12 residues. V lost 5 bases to trimming and J lost 8 bases, with 12 bases between them. The CDR3 nucleotides read TGTGCCAGCAGCCGGGACCCACAGGGCTACACCTTC. Encoded protein: CASSRDPQGYTF.

V gene TRBV6-6 combines with J gene TRBJ2-7, with a weak D call TRBD1 (6 bases). V was pared by 6 bases and J by 6 bases, with 21 bases between. Per germline, CDR1 MNHNY and CDR2 SVGAGI (reference sequence). CDR3 length equals 15 residues. The CDR3 bases are TGTGCCAGCAGCTCACCCGGGACACGGGCGATCGAGCAGTACTTC. It codes for CASSSPGTRAIEQYF.

This rearrangement joins TRBV5-3 to TRBJ2-3, with TRBD1 matching over 8 bases. TRBV5-3 is identified as an open reading frame with a role that is uncertain. Trimming cost V 4 bases and J 1 base; bases outside gene matches: 11. This CDR3 contains 17 residues. Here the CDR3 DNA reads TGTGCCAGAAGCCGACCCTCCGGGACAGGTCGCACAGATACGCAGTATTTT. Its translation: CARSRPSGTGRTDTQYF.

J is TRBJ1-1 and V is TRBV5-1; the match to TRBD1 covers 8 bases. V was clipped by 4 bases and J by 0 bases; unmatched bases: 5. CDR1 is SGHRS, CDR2 YFSETQ, per germline. The CDR3 contains 15 residues. DNA for the CDR3: TGCGCCAGCAGCACCGGACAGGGAATGAACACTGAAGCTTTCTTT. Translated, it gives CASSTGQGMNTEAFF.

The chain joins TRBV19 to TRBJ2-2; TRBD2 matches at 13 bases. This CDR3 comprises 19 residues. The V segment lost 4 bases and the J segment 3 bases; nucleotides outside the gene matches: 11. The V gene's germline CDR1 is LNHDA and CDR2 SQIVND (reference sequence). The CDR3 loop reads CASSTTWTSGGRYTGELFF. The DNA of the CDR3 is TGTGCCAGTAGTACAACCTGGACTAGCGGGGGAAGGTACACCGGGGAGCTGTTTTTT.